This TCR beta chain was captured by sequencing in a study of cytomegalovirus exposure and HLA in healthy donors. Study details: In a later analysis, the roughly 130 validation repertoires were reported to have used the same platform as the 600 to 800 first-cohort repertoires.

Study results and limitations: There were under 200 TCR beta chains listed as cytomegalovirus-associated.

This clone showed up just once. Antigen unknown. Sequencing was performed with immunoSEQ multiplex PCR; in TCRdb, only in-frame clones are kept and a portion is missing. The table lists some 120,000 clones, around 90% of them singletons, with about 1.9% in the top ten. The CDR3 is made up of 14 amino acids. Germline trimming cut 6 bases from V and 4 bases from J; bases unmatched to any gene: 6. Germline values: CDR1 ENHRY, CDR2 SYGVKD. Sequenced sample: PBMCs. The clonotype originates from a woman younger than 30 in good health and CMV-seronegative. The rearrangement joins TRBV10-3 to TRBJ1-2, with 9 bases that match TRBD1. CDR3 bases: TGTGCCATCAGCCCTCCGACAGGGGGCTATGGCTACACCTTC. This translates into CAISPPTGGYGYTF.